This T cell receptor (beta chain) was sequenced for a study of tumor-infiltrating lymphocytes in primary liver carcinoma. Overall study results and limits: Because the samples were bulk unsorted, the study did not compare CD4+ and CD8+ repertoires. Tumor top-250-clone fraction significantly exceeded that of blood (p = 0.039).

This clonotype appeared many times. The antigen remains unidentified. The CDR3 has 12 amino acids. V lost 8 bases and J lost 5; bases outside the gene matches: 1. The germline CDR1 and CDR2 sequences are WSHSY and SAAADI. RNA was extracted from whole blood without cell sorting, alongside germline DNA. Synthesis of TCR beta cDNA was carried out from about 540 ng total RNA with a constant-region primer. TCR beta libraries came from three nested multiplex PCR rounds using slightly modified ARM-PCR. The study ran its first two PCR rounds for roughly 9 cycles each, using TRBV1-TRBV30 forward primers and a C-beta reverse primer. TCRdb independently ran MiXCR on the multiplex PCR reads; one entry per CDR3 protein. This sample yields hundreds of thousands of distinct CDR3 sequences, of which roughly three fifths are seen a single time; about 15% belongs to the top ten.

Sequenced input: peripheral blood. The chain is built from TRBV10-2 and TRBJ1-5; 9 bases align to TRBD1. This TCR was recovered from a woman aged 25-40 years with primary liver carcinoma and hepatitis B virus infection. CDR3 residues: CASGTGYQPQHF. DNA for the CDR3: TGCGCCAGCGGGACAGGGTATCAGCCCCAGCATTTT.